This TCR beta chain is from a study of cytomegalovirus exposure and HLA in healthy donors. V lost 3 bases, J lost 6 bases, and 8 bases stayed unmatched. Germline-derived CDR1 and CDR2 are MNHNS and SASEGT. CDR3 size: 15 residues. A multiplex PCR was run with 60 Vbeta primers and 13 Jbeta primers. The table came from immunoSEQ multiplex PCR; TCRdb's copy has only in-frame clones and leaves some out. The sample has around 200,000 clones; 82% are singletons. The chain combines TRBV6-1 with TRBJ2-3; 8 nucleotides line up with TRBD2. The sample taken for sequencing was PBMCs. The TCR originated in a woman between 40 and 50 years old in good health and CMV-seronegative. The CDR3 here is CASSDPGLASDTQYF. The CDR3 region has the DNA TGTGCCAGCAGTGATCCCGGACTAGCATCGGATACGCAGTATTTT.